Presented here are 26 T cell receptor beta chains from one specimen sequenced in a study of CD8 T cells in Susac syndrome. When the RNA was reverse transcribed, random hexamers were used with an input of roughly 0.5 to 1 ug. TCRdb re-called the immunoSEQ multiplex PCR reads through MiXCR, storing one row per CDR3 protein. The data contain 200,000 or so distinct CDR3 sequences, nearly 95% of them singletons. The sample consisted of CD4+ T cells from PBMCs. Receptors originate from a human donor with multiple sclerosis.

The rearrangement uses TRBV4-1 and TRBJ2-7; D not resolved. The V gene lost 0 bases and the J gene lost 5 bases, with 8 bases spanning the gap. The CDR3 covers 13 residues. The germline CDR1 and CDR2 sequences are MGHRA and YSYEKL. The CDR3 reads CASSQDIRDEQYF. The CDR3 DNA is TGCGCCAGCAGCCAAGATATAAGAGACGAGCAGTACTTC.

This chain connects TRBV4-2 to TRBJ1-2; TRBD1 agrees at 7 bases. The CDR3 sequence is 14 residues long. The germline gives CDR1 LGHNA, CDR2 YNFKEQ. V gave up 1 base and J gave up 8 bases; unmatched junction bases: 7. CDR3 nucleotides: TGTGCCAGCAGCCAAGCGAACAGGGGTGACGGCTACACCTTC. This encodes CASSQANRGDGYTF.

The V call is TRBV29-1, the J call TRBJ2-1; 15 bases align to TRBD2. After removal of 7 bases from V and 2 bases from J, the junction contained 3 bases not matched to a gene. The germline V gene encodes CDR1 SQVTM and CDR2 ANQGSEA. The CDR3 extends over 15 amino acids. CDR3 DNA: TGCAGCGCTAGGACTAGCGGGGGGGCCTACAATGAGCAGTTCTTC. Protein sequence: CSARTSGGAYNEQFF.

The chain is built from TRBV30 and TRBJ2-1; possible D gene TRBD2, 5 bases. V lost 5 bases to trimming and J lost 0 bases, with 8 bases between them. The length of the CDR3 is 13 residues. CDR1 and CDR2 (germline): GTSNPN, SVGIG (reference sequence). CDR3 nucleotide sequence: TGTGCCTGGTCCGAGGGCTCCTACAATGAGCAGTTCTTC. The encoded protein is CAWSEGSYNEQFF.

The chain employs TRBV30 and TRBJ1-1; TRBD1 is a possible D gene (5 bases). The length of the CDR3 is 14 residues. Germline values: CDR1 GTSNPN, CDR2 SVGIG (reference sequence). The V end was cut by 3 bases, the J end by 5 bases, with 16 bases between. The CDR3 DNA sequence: TGTGCCTGGAGGGAATGGAGGGGAGATACTGAAGCTTTCTTT. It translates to CAWREWRGDTEAFF.

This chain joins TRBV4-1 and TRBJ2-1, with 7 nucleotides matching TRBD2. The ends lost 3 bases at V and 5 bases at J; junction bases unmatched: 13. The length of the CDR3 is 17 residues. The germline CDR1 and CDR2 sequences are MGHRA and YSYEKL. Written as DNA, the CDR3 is TGCGCCAGCAGCCATCCACCGCAGCGGGAATACGACAATGAGCAGTTCTTC. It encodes CASSHPPQREYDNEQFF.

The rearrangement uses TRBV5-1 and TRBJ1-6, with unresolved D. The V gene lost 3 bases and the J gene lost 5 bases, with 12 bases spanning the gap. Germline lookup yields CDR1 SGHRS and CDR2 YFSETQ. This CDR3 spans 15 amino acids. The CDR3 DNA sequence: TGCGCCAGCAGCTCCAATGGACGTAATAATTCACCCCTCCACTTT. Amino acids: CASSSNGRNNSPLHF.

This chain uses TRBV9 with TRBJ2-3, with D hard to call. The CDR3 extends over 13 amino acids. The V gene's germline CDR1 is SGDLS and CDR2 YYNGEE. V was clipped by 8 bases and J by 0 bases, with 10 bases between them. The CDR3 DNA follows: TGTGCCAGTAACAAAGCAAGCACAGATACGCAGTATTTT. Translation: CASNKASTDTQYF.

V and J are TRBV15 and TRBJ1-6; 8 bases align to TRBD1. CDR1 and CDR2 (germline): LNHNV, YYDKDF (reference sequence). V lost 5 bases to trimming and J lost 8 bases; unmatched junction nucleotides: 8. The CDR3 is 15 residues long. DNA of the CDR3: TGTGCCACCAGCCTGGACAGGGAAGGGCATTCACCCCTCCACTTT. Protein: CATSLDREGHSPLHF.

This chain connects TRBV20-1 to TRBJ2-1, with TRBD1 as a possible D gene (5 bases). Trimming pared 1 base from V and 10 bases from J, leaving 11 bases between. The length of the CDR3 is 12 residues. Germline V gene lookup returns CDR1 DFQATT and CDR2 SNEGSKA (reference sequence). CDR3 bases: TGCAGTGCTAGAGTCGTCGCAGGGGAGCAGTTCTTC. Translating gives CSARVVAGEQFF.

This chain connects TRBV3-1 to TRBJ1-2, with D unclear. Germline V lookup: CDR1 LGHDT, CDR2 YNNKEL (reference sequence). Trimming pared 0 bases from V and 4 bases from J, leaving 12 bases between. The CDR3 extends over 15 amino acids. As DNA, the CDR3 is TGTGCCAGCAGCCAAGACGTCGAAGGCCGCTATGGCTACACCTTC. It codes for CASSQDVEGRYGYTF.

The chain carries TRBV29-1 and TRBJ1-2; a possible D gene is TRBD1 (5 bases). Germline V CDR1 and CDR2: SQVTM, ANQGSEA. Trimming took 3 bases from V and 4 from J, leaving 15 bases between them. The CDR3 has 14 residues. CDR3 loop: CSVDSVGRFYGYTF. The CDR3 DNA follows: TGCAGCGTTGATTCCGTGGGGCGCTTCTATGGCTACACCTTC.

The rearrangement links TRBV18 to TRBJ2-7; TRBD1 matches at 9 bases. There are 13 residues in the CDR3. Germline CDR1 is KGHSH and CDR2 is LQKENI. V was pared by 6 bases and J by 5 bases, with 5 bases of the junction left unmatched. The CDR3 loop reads CASSTDRGHEQYF. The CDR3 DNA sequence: TGTGCCAGCTCCACGGACAGGGGCCACGAGCAGTACTTC.

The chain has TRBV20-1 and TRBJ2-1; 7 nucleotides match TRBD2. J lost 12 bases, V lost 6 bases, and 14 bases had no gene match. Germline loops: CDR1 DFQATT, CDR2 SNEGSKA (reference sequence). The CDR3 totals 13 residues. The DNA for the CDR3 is TGCAGTGCACAACCGGGAGGTTATTCGGGGCAGTTCTTC. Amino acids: CSAQPGGYSGQFF.

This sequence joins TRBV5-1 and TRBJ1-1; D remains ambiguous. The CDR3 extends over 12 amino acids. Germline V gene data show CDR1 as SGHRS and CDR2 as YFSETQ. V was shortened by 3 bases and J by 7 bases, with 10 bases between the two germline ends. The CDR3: CASSSSGHEAFF. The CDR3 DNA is TGCGCCAGCAGCTCCTCCGGCCATGAAGCTTTCTTT.

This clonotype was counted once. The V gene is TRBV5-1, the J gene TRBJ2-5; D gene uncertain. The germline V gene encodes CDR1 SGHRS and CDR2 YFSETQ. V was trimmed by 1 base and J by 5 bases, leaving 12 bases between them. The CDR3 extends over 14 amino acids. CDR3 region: CASSLQDAAETQYF. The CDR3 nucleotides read TGCGCCAGCAGCTTGCAGGACGCAGCGGAGACCCAGTACTTC.

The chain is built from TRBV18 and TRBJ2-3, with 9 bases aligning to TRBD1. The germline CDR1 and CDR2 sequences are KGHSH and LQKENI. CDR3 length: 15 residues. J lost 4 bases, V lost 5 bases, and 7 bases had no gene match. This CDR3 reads CASSSGQGGADTQYF. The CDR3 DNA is TGTGCCAGCTCATCGGGACAGGGTGGTGCAGATACGCAGTATTTT.

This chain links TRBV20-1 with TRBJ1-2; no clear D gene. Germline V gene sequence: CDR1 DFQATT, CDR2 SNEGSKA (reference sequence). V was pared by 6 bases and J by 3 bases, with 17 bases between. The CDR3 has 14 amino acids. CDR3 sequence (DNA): TGCAGTGCGCGGCTAGGCCGGGGAGACTATGGCTACACCTTC. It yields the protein CSARLGRGDYGYTF.

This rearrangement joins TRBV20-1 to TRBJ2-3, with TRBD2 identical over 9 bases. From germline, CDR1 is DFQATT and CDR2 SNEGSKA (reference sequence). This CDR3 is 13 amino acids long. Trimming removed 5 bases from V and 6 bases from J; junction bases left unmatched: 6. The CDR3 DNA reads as TGCAGTGCTGAGACTAGCGGCGTGGATACGCAGTATTTT. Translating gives CSAETSGVDTQYF.

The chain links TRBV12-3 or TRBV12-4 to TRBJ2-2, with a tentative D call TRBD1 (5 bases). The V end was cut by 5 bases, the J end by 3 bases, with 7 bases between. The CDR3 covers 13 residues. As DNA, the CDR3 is TGTGCCAGCAGTAGACAGTACACCGGGGAGCTGTTTTTT. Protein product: CASSRQYTGELFF.

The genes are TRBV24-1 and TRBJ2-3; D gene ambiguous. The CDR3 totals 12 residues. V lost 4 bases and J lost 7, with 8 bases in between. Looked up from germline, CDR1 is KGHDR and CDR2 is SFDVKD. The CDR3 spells CATSEGANTQYF. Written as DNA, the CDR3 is TGTGCCACCAGTGAGGGCGCGAATACGCAGTATTTT.

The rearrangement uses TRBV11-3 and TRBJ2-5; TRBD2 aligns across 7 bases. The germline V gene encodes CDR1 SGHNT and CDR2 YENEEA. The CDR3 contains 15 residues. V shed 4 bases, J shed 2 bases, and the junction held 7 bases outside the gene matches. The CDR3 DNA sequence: TGTGCCAGCAGCTCCTCTCACGGGGGGCAAGAGACCCAGTACTTC. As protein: CASSSSHGGQETQYF.

The CDR3 DNA reads TGTGCCACCAGCAGAGATACAGCTGGCTACACCTTC. This codes for CATSRDTAGYTF. The chain uses TRBV15 and TRBJ1-2; no clear D gene. V was cut by 0 bases and J by 7 bases, with 6 bases left in between. This CDR3 is 12 amino acids long. The germline gives CDR1 LNHNV, CDR2 YYDKDF (reference sequence). Full variable domain (remainder filled in from reference TRBV15 and TRBJ1-2): DAMVIQNPRYQVTQFGKPVTLSCSQTLNHNVMYWYQQKSSQAPKLLFHYYDKDFNNEADTPDNFQSRRPNTSFCFLDIRSPGLGDTAMYLCATSRDTAGYTFGSGTRLTVV.

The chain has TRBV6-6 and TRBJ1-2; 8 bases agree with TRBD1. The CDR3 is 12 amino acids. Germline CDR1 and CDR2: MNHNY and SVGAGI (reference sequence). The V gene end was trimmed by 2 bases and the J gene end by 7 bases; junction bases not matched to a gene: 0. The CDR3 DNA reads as TGTGCCAGCAGTTACCAGGGGGCTGGCTACACCTTC. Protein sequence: CASSYQGAGYTF.

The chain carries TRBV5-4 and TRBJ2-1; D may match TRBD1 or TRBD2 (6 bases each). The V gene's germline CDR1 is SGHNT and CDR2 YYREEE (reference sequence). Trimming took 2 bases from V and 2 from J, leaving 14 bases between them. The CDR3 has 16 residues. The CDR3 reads CASSLGGKYPYNEQFF. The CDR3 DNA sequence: TGTGCCAGCAGCTTAGGGGGGAAGTACCCCTACAATGAGCAGTTCTTC.

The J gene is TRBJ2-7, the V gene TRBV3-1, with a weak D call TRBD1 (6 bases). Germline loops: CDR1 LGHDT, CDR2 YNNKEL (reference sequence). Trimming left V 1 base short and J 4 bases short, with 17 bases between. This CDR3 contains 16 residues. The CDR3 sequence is CASSQGPGIGTYEQYF. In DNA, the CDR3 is TGTGCCAGCAGCCAAGGCCCGGGAATTGGGACATACGAGCAGTACTTC.